The sequence of this T cell receptor (beta chain) was determined in a study of shared clonotypes between healthy human individuals. Study results and limitations: Researchers found naive subsets generally carried larger estimated richness than memory subsets.

CD45RO-negative CD8 cells positively selected for CCR7 made up the naive population, which excluded terminally differentiated effector memory CD45RA+ cells. Here immunoSEQ multiplex PCR was the method, and the copy in TCRdb shows in-frame clones only, minus some. This table holds around 2,100,000 clones, 85% to 95% found once. In regard to this clone: Antigen: not known.

The sequence derives from a man aged 18 to 30 in good health. What was sequenced was naive CD8+ T cells sorted from blood.

CDR3 nucleotides: TGTGCCAGCAGCGTAGGTGACAGGGGGGCTGAAGCTTTCTTT. Translated, it gives CASSVGDRGAEAFF. V usage is TRBV9 and J usage is TRBJ1-1; TRBD1 agrees at 9 bases. The ends lost 0 bases at V and 6 bases at J; junction bases unmatched: 3. This CDR3 spans 14 amino acids. CDR1 SGDLS and CDR2 YYNGEE come from the germline V gene.